The count of the clone carrying this T cell receptor (beta chain) is one. Seattle cases were enrolled at active infection and followed longitudinally. The source of the sample is a study of blood T cell repertoires in COVID-19. Study-wide background: Sites in the United States, Italy and Spain provided acute and convalescent COVID-19 samples. Nucleic acid was either cDNA or gDNA, and it came from T cells, B-cell-depleted T cells, or PBMCs.

Under the authors' procedure: Reference gene primer amplification yielded estimated nucleated cell counts. Only in-frame clones appear in the TCRdb table, and some are missing; sequencing was by immunoSEQ multiplex PCR. Clone size and the V and J calls come from that table; the DNA yielded D and trimming. The sample has around 480,000 clones; approximately 88% are singletons. CDR1 is MNHNS, CDR2 SASEGT, per germline. V dropped 7 bases and J dropped 2; count of bases not matched to a gene: 5. The CDR3 runs 14 residues. The TCR sequence derives from a woman between 50 and 59 years old with COVID-19, enrolled during active disease. Sequencing input: peripheral blood. This chain connects TRBV6-1 to TRBJ2-1; 7 bases match TRBD2. The CDR3 reads CASTTGGAYNEQFF. CDR3 nucleotides: TGTGCCAGCACCACTGGGGGGGCCTACAATGAGCAGTTCTTC.